Here is one TCR beta chain with its context. This record comes from a study of T cell responses to AZD1222 COVID-19 vaccine. Profiling relied on immunoSEQ multiplex PCR, and the TCRdb table lists in-frame clones only, not all of them. The sample lists 70,000 to 90,000 clones, more than 75% occurring once. Germline V lookup: CDR1 MNHEY, CDR2 SVGAGI. The CDR3 has 11 amino acids. Trimming took off 10 bases at V and 4 bases at J, with 11 bases between the two ends. This specimen consisted of peripheral blood, obtained on day 0 of AZD1222 vaccination. This TCR derives from an adult in good health. The rearrangement links TRBV6-5 to TRBJ2-7; a weak D match, TRBD2 (5 bases). CDR3 DNA sequence: TGTGCCACAAACGCGGGTTACGAGCAGTACTTC. Its translation is CATNAGYEQYF.